This TCR beta chain came from a study of blood T cells in healthy people across ages. PCR was performed a second time for about 6 to 12 cycles using a sample-barcoded 5' primer and a J-beta primer mix. Each sample yielded at least 3 million CDR3-containing paired-end reads. MiXCR was run by TCRdb on the 5' RACE reads, yielding one entry per CDR3 protein. The sample consists of fewer than 1,200,000 distinct CDR3 sequences, under 30% of them appearing once. This clonotype was recorded a few times. The V and J ends lost 3 bases and 4 bases respectively, with 6 bases between them. The CDR3 sequence is 13 residues long. The germline CDR1 and CDR2 sequences are MNHNS and SASEGT. Whenever a sample was processed, at least 6 million PBMCs were isolated. Another study also made use of these data, one on T cells of mothers and their children. From that study: Healthy Caucasian mothers, a few in number, and their six children were the donors.

Material: blood. This TCR came from a girl aged 2 to 9 in good health. The chain carries TRBV6-1 and TRBJ2-2, with unresolved D. CDR3 nucleotide sequence: TGTGCCAGCAGTGATGTGGGCACCGGGGAGCTGTTTTTT. Protein product: CASSDVGTGELFF.